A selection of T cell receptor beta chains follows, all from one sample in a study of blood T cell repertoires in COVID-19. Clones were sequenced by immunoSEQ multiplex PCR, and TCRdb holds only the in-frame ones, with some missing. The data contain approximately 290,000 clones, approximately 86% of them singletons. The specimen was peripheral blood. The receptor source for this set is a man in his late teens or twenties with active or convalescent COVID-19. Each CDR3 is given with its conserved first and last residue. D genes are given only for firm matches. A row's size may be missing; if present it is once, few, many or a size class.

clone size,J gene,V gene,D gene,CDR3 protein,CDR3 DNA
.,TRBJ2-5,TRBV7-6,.,CASSLGEEETQYF,TGTGCCAGCAGCCTCGGGGAAGAAGAGACCCAGTACTTC
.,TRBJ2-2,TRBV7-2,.,CASSLMAGGGELFF,TGTGCCAGCAGCTTAATGGCGGGTGGCGGGGAGCTGTTTTTT
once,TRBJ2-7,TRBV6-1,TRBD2,CASSEPPDSGSEQYF,TGTGCCAGCAGTGAACCCCCGGATAGCGGGAGCGAGCAGTACTTC
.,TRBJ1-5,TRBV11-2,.,CASSFGLNQPQHF,TGTGCCAGCAGCTTTGGACTAAATCAGCCCCAGCATTTT
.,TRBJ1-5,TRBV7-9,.,CASSLGGDPRNNQPQHF,TGTGCCAGCAGCTTGGGGGGGGACCCACGAAACAATCAGCCCCAGCATTTT
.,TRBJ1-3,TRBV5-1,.,CASSLVGPRESGNTIYF,TGCGCCAGCAGCTTGGTGGGCCCCCGAGAGTCAGGAAACACCATATATTTT
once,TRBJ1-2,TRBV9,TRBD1,CASSDPQGQTANYGYTF,TGTGCCAGCAGCGACCCACAGGGGCAAACAGCTAACTATGGCTACACCTTC
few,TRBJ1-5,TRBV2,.,CASSVRGRSNQPQHF,TGTGCCAGCAGTGTCAGGGGCAGGAGCAATCAGCCCCAGCATTTT
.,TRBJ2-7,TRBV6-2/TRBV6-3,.,CASSYSWTSSYEQYF,TGTGCCAGCAGTTACAGCTGGACAAGCTCCTACGAGCAGTACTTC
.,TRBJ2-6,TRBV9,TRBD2,CASSVSRGAGANVLTF,TGTGCCAGCAGCGTATCCCGGGGGGCTGGGGCCAACGTCCTGACTTTC
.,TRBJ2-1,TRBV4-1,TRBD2,CASSQGRGGGYNEQFF,TGCGCCAGCAGCCAAGGGCGCGGGGGGGGCTACAATGAGCAGTTCTTC
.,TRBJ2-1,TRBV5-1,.,CASTTDPDYNEQFF,TGCGCCAGTACCACAGATCCCGACTACAATGAGCAGTTCTTC
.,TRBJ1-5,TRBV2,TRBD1,CASTPGTGSGSNQPQHF,TGTGCCAGCACCCCGGGGACAGGGTCTGGGTCCAATCAGCCCCAGCATTTT
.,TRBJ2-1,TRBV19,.,CASSSASGWEQFF,TGTGCCAGTAGTAGCGCTTCAGGGTGGGAGCAGTTCTTC
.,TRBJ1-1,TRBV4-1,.,CASSRMVQSEAFF,TGCGCCAGCAGCCGTATGGTACAATCTGAAGCTTTCTTT